These 7 T cell receptor beta chains were all obtained from the same sample, sequenced in a study of cytomegalovirus exposure and HLA in healthy donors. Generated by immunoSEQ multiplex PCR, the TCRdb table keeps only in-frame clones and is missing some. Of a few hundred thousand clones detected, around 91% appear once; the ten largest clones hold around 3.3%. Sequenced sample: PBMCs. The receptor set was obtained from a woman in her 30s in good health and CMV-seronegative.

The V call is TRBV19, the J call TRBJ2-7, with D perhaps assigned TRBD1 or TRBD2 (5 bases each). The CDR3 covers 12 residues. V was clipped by 1 base and J by 6 bases, with 7 bases between them. Germline CDR1 is LNHDA and CDR2 is SQIVND (reference sequence). The chain's CDR3 is CASSIVGAEQYF. The CDR3 DNA sequence: TGTGCCAGTAGTATAGTCGGGGCCGAGCAGTACTTC.

V usage is TRBV10-2 and J usage is TRBJ2-7, with a possible D match to TRBD2 (5 bases). Germline CDR1 WSHSY, CDR2 SAAADI. Deletions cut 4 bases from V and 5 bases from J, with 9 bases between. This CDR3 comprises 12 residues. Here the CDR3 reads CASSGGNHEQYF. Here the CDR3 DNA reads TGCGCCAGCAGTGGAGGGAACCACGAGCAGTACTTC.

This chain links TRBV29-1 with TRBJ2-7; no clear D gene. Germline CDR1 SQVTM, CDR2 ANQGSEA. The CDR3 runs 11 residues. V was shortened by 3 bases and J by 6 bases, with 9 bases between the two germline ends. The CDR3 coding sequence is TGCAGCGTTGAGGCAGGCACCGAGCAGTACTTC. Translation gives CSVEAGTEQYF.

This chain joins TRBV7-6 and TRBJ2-1; 15 bases are a match to TRBD2. Germline CDR1 and CDR2: SGHVS and FNYEAQ. The junction had 13 bases not matched to a gene; V was cut back by 5 bases and J by 2 bases. The CDR3 length is 20 residues. CDR3 sequence (DNA): TGTGCCAGCAGCCTCAGGATAGGACTAGCGGGAGGGCCGACCTACAATGAGCAGTTCTTC. Encoded protein: CASSLRIGLAGGPTYNEQFF.

CDR3 DNA sequence: TGTGCCAGCAGCCACAGGGGGCCTGGTACTGAAGCTTTCTTT. This encodes CASSHRGPGTEAFF. The chain couples TRBV7-9 to TRBJ1-1; 9 bases fit TRBD1. Looked up from germline, CDR1 is SEHNR and CDR2 is FQNEAQ (reference sequence). CDR3 length equals 14 residues. The junction had 6 bases not matched to a gene; V was cut back by 5 bases and J by 5 bases.

A remark on this clone: Additional DNA sequences in this sample encode the identical CDR3. This chain connects TRBV4-3 to TRBJ2-7; the match to TRBD2 covers 14 bases. The CDR3 has 15 amino acids. J lost 4 bases, V lost 4 bases, and 3 bases had no gene match. Germline V CDR1 and CDR2: LGHNA, YSLEER. CDR3 region: CASSPGTSGSYEQYF. The CDR3, as DNA: TGCGCCAGCAGCCCCGGGACTAGCGGGAGTTACGAGCAGTACTTC.

The chain recombines TRBV7-2 with TRBJ2-3; 12 nucleotides agree with TRBD2. Per the germline V gene, CDR1 is SGHTA and CDR2 is FQGNSA. With V trimmed by 2 bases and J by 0 bases, 9 bases remained unmatched. This CDR3 comprises 19 residues. In DNA form, the CDR3 reads TGTGCCAGCAGCTTAAGGACTAGCGGGACCTCAACTAGCACAGATACGCAGTATTTT. As protein: CASSLRTSGTSTSTDTQYF.